The source of this T cell receptor beta chain is a study of cytomegalovirus exposure and HLA in healthy donors. Across the whole study: Genotyping showed around 80% of 350 to 400 donors falling in the Caucasian-associated ancestry cluster.

Primers for the PCR totalled 60 Vbeta and 13 Jbeta. Source study methods: Unique TCR beta chains totaled roughly 80 million in a later count, with around 11 million of them shared. This table comes from immunoSEQ multiplex PCR, and its TCRdb copy is limited to in-frame clones, with some not included. The DNA was the basis for D and trimming; V, J and clone size are from that table. The sample has roughly 230,000 clones; approximately 85% are singletons. Findings and caveats of the study: Later work found that TCR association rates differed between HLA loci; DRB1 had the most and HLA-C the fewest. HLA-A and HLA-B allele assignments for most subjects were reportedly predicted accurately using TCR beta sequences.

V was trimmed by 1 base and J by 1 base, leaving 6 bases between them. The CDR3 is 14 residues long. Germline CDR1 reads SGHNT; CDR2 reads YYREEE (reference sequence). This clone showed up just a few times. Antigen specificity is unknown. V and J are TRBV5-4 and TRBJ2-4; possible D gene TRBD1, 6 bases. This clonotype originated in a girl aged 2-9 years in good health and CMV-seronegative. Sequenced input: PBMCs. Here the CDR3 reads CASSLTGAKNIQYF. CDR3 sequence (DNA): TGTGCCAGCAGCTTGACAGGGGCCAAAAACATTCAGTACTTC.